This note documents a single T cell receptor (beta chain) sequence. Its antigen is undetermined. These data belong to a study of T cells in Graves' hyperthyroidism and ophthalmopathy. Study-wide results and caveats: The model forecast ophthalmopathy, anticipating it by a median around 6.4 months before onset. A 13 V-J signature model discriminated ophthalmopathy versus stable hyperthyroidism. Within blood appeared most thyroid clonotypes that had expanded above 0.001.

Regions amplified from RNA transcripts were the TCR beta CDR3 regions. An initial round of RT-PCR targeting the TCR CDR3 relied on the HTBI primer set. MiXCR, run by TCRdb on the multiplex PCR reads, gives a single entry per CDR3 protein. The sample holds over 550,000 distinct CDR3 sequences, around 17% seen once. Patients counted as stable if ophthalmopathy did not develop within 18 months. Sample: blood. The TCR sequence derives from a young woman with Graves' hyperthyroidism.

CDR3 in amino acids: CATTQDGSGANVLTF. CDR3 bases: TGTGCCACCACACAGGATGGCTCTGGGGCCAACGTCCTGACTTTC. The chain carries TRBV15 and TRBJ2-6, with a possible D match to TRBD1 (5 bases). Germline V lookup: CDR1 LNHNV, CDR2 YYDKDF (reference sequence). CDR3 length equals 15 residues. Trimming took off 7 bases at V and 0 bases at J, with 10 bases between the two ends.